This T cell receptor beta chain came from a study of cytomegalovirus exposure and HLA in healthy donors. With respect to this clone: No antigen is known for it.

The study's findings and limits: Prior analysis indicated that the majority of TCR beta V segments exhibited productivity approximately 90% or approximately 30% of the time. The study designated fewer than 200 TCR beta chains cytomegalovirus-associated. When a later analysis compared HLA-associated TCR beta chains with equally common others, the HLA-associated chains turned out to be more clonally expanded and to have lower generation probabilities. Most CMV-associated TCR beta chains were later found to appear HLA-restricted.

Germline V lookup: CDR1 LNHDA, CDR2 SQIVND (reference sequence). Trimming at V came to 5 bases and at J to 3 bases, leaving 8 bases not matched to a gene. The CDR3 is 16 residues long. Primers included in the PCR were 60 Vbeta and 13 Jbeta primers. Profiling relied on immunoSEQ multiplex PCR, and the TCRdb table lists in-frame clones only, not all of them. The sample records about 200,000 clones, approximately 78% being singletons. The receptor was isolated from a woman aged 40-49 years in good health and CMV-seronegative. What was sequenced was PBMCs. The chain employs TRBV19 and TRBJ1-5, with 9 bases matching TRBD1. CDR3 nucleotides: TGTGCCAGTAGTGGGGACAGGGAGGGGCCCAATCAGCCCCAGCATTTT. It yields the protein CASSGDREGPNQPQHF. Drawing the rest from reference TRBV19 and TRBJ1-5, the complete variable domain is DGGITQSPKYLFRKEGQNVTLSCEQNLNHDAMYWYRQDPGQGLRLIYYSQIVNDFQKGDIAEGYSVSREKKESFPLTVTSAQKNPTAFYLCASSGDREGPNQPQHFGDGTRLSIL.